This T cell receptor (beta chain) was observed in a study of technical replicates of blood from a few donors. TCRdb's table, derived via immunoSEQ multiplex PCR, lists solely in-frame clones and lacks some. The sample comprises 85,000 to 90,000 clones, 92% of which are singletons, and roughly 0.25% rests with the top ten. Trimming took 5 bases from V and 0 from J, leaving 15 bases between them. Germline V gene sequence: CDR1 SEHNR, CDR2 FQNEAQ (reference sequence). The CDR3 length is 16 residues. The source is a human donor in good health. The sample consisted of T cells isolated from PBMCs. The V and J genes are TRBV7-9 and TRBJ2-3; no clear D gene. The CDR3 DNA reads TGTGCCAGCAGCGCTAACTTACTCACTAGCACAGATACGCAGTATTTT. It translates to CASSANLLTSTDTQYF.